This T cell receptor (beta chain) comes out of a study of CD8+CD57+ T cells in acquired aplastic anemia. Whole-study context: Sorted CD4+ plus CD8+ cells gave DNA averaging approximately 3.2 ug.

Genomic DNA, serving as template, underwent TCR beta VDJ and CDR3 profiling. Using its own MiXCR run on the reads, TCRdb lists one record per CDR3 protein. The sample lists about 210,000 distinct CDR3 sequences, almost 35% occurring once. A remark on this clonotype: Its antigen is still unknown.

Findings of the study overall: Sharing between patients and controls was observed for twenty-nine CD8+ CDR3 sequences.

This CDR3 has 11 amino acids. The ends were cut back, 7 bases at V and 0 bases at J, with 3 bases in the middle. The V gene's germline CDR1 is KGHDR and CDR2 SFDVKD. The chain recombines TRBV24-1 with TRBJ2-7; D ambiguous. The source of this sequence is a human donor in good health, serving as a control. Specimen: sorted CD4+, CD8+, or CD8+CD57+ T cells (not recorded which) from PBMCs. CDR3 amino acids: CATRGSYEQYV. CDR3 coding DNA: TGTGCCACCAGAGGCTCCTACGAGCAGTACGTC.